This entry lists 6 T cell receptor beta chains sequenced from one sample in a study of blood T cell repertoires in COVID-19. The method was immunoSEQ multiplex PCR; TCRdb's version includes in-frame clones alone and lacks a portion of them. Counted here are 200,000 to 250,000 clones, around 85% occurring once; the ten biggest clones make up roughly 3%. Sequences were obtained from peripheral blood. The receptors stem from a woman aged 25-40 years who had recovered from COVID-19.

This clone was recorded many times. The chain has TRBV6-1 and TRBJ1-5, with TRBD1 as a possible D gene (5 bases). The V gene's germline CDR1 is MNHNS and CDR2 SASEGT. V lost 2 bases, J lost 11 bases, and 19 bases lay in between. The CDR3 spans 15 residues. The CDR3 nucleotides are TGTGCCAGCAGTGAATGGCTCCTCGAACCGACAGCCCAGCATTTT. This translates into CASSEWLLEPTAQHF.

V is TRBV6-6 and J is TRBJ1-5, with D perhaps TRBD1 (5 bases). The CDR3 covers 13 residues. Deletions cut 8 bases from V and 4 bases from J, with 12 bases between. Germline V CDR1 and CDR2: MNHNY, SVGAGI (reference sequence). In DNA form, the CDR3 reads TGTGCCAGCGGAGGAGGGGCGAATCAGCCCCAGCATTTT. Protein: CASGGGANQPQHF.

The chain joins TRBV7-9 to TRBJ2-7; tentatively, D is TRBD2 (7 bases). This CDR3 is 14 amino acids long. Germline CDR1 and CDR2: SEHNR and FQNEAQ (reference sequence). V was cut by 0 bases and J by 4 bases, with 10 bases left in between. The chain's CDR3 is CASSLAGGLYEQYF. CDR3 DNA: TGTGCCAGCAGCTTAGCGGGGGGGCTATACGAGCAGTACTTC. The variable domain in full, with the rest retrieved from reference TRBV7-9 and TRBJ2-7, is DTGVSQNPRHKITKRGQNVTFRCDPISEHNRLYWYRQTLGQGPEFLTYFQNEAQLEKSRLLSDRFSAERPKGSFSTLEIQRTEQGDSAMYLCASSLAGGLYEQYFGPGTRLTVT.

The gene calls are TRBV6-5 and TRBJ1-5; 7 positions agree with TRBD1. V trimming: 6 bases; J trimming: 4 bases; junction bases outside the gene matches: 6. Germline values: CDR1 MNHEY, CDR2 SVGAGI. The CDR3 consists of 14 residues. The CDR3: CASRGGLGNQPQHF. Here the CDR3 DNA reads TGTGCCAGCAGAGGGGGCCTTGGGAATCAGCCCCAGCATTTT.

V is TRBV6-5 and J is TRBJ2-5; no clear D gene. This CDR3 spans 13 amino acids. Germline CDR1 and CDR2: MNHEY and SVGAGI. V was cut by 2 bases and J by 4 bases, with 8 bases left in between. The CDR3, as DNA: TGTGCCAGCAGTTACGTGGCTGCAGAGACCCAGTACTTC. It is translated as CASSYVAAETQYF.

The J gene is TRBJ2-3, the V gene TRBV11-3, with TRBD2 as a possible D gene (5 bases). The CDR3 is made up of 15 amino acids. Germline V lookup: CDR1 SGHNT, CDR2 YENEEA. With 1 base removed from V and 6 bases from J, the gap between germline ends came to 14 bases. DNA of the CDR3: TGTGCCAGCAGCTTAGGGGCCGGGGAACGGGATACGCAGTATTTT. Encoded protein: CASSLGAGERDTQYF.